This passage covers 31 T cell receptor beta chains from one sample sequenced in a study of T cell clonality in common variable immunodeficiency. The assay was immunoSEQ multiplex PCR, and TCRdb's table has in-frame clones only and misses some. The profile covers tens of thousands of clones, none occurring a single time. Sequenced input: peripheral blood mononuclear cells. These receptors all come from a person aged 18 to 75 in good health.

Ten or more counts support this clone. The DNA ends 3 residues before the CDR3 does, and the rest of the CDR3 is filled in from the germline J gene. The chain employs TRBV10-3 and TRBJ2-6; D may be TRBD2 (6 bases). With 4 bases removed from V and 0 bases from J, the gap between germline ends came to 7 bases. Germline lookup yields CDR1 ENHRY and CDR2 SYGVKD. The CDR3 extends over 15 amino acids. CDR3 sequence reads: CAISGGLSGANVLTF. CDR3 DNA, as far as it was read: TGTGCCATCAGTGGGGGACTCTCTGGGGCCAACGTC.

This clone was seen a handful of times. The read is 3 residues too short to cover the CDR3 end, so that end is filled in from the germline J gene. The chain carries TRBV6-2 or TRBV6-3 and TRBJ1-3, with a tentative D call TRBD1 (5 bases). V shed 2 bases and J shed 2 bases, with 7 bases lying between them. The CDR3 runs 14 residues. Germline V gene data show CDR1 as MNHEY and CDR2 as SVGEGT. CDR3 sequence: CASSYPGAGNTIYF. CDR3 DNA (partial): TGTGCCAGCAGTTACCCGGGGGCTGGAAACACC.

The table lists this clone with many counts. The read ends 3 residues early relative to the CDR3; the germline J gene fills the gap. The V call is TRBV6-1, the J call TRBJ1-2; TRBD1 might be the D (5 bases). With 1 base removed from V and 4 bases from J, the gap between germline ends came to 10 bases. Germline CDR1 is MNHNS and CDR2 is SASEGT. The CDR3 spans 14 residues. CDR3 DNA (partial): TGTGCCAGCAGTGAAGATCAGGGAATCTATGGC. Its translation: CASSEDQGIYG. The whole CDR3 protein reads CASSEDQGIYGYTF.

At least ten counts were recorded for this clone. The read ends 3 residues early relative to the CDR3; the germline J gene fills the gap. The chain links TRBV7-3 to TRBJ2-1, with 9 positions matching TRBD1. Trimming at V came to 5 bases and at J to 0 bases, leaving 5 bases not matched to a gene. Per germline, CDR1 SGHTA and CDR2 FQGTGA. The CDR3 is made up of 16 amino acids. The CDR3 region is CASSRQGVGSYNEQFF. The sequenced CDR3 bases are TGTGCCAGCAGCCGACAGGGGGTGGGCTCCTACAATGAG.

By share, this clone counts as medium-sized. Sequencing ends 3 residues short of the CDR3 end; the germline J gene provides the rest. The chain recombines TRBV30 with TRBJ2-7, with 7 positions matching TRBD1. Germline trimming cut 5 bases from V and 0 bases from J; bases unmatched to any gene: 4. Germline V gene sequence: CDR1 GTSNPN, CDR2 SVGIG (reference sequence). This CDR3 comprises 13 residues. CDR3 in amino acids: CAWDQGDSYEQYF. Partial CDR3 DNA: TGTGCCTGGGACCAGGGGGACTCCTACGAG.

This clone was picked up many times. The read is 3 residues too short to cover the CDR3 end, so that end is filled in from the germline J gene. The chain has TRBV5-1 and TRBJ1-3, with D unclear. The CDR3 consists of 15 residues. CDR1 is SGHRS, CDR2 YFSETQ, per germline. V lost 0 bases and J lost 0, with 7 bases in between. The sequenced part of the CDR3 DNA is TGCGCCAGCAGCTTGGGGCCAGACTCTGGAAACACC. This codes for CASSLGPDSGNT. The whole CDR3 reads CASSLGPDSGNTIYF.

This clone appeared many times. This chain's CDR3 is CASSVASINEQFF. The CDR3 DNA, read in part, is TGTGCCAGCAGCGTAGCCTCTATCAATGAG. J is TRBJ2-1 and V is TRBV9, with D unclear. The read finishes 3 residues shy of the CDR3 end, and the germline J gene is used to complete it. Germline CDR1 SGDLS, CDR2 YYNGEE. The ends were cut back, 0 bases at V and 6 bases at J, with 7 bases in the middle. This CDR3 is built from 13 residues.

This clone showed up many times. The chain's CDR3 is CASSFAAGGYTEAFF. CDR3 bases read: TGTGCCAGCAGCTTTGCCGCAGGGGGCTACACTGAA. The chain couples TRBV7-6 to TRBJ1-1; 8 bases map to TRBD1. The read ends 3 residues shy of where the CDR3 ends; the end is completed using the germline J gene. Trimming cost V 3 bases and J 3 bases; bases outside gene matches: 6. Germline values: CDR1 SGHVS, CDR2 FNYEAQ. This CDR3 is 15 amino acids long.

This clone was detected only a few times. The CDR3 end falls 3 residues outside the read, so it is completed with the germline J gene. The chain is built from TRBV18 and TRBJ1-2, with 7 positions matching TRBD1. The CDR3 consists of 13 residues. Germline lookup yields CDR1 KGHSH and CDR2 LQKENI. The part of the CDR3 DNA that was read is TGTGCCAGCTCACGGGACAGCACAGATACC. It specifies CASSRDSTDT. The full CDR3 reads CASSRDSTDTYTF.

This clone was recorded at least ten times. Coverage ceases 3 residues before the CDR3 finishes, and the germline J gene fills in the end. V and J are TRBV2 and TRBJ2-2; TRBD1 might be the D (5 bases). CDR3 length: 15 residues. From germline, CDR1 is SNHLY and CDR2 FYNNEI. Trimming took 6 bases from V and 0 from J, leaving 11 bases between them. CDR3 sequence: CASRPGHTNTGELFF. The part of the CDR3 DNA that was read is TGTGCCAGCAGGCCTGGACACACGAACACCGGGGAG.

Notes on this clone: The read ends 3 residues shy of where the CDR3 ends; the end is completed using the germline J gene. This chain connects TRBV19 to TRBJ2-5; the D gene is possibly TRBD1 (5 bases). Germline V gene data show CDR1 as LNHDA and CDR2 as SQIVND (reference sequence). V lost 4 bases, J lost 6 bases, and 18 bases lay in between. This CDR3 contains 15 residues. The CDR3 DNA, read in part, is TGTGCCAGTAGTACAACCCCCGCAGGGATGAAGACC. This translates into CASSTTPAGMKT. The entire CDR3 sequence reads CASSTTPAGMKTQYF.

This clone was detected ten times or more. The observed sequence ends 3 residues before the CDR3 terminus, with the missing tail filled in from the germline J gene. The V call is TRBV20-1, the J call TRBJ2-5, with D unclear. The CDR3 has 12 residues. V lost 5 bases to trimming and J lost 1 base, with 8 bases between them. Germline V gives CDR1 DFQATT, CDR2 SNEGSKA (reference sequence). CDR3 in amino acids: CSAGRSQETQYF. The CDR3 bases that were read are TGCAGTGCTGGCAGGTCCCAAGAGACC.

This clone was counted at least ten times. The chain's CDR3 is CSANRGYTGELFF. Incomplete CDR3 DNA: TGCAGTGCTAACAGGGGATATACCGGGGAG. The chain combines TRBV20-1 with TRBJ2-2; 7 bases line up with TRBD1. The sequence runs out 3 residues before the end of the CDR3; the remainder is reconstructed from the germline J gene. J lost 5 bases, V lost 4 bases, and 4 bases had no gene match. Germline V gene data show CDR1 as DFQATT and CDR2 as SNEGSKA (reference sequence). The CDR3 has 13 residues.

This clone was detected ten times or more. CDR3 bases read: TGTGCCAGCAGTTTAGATGGCGGGGAGACC. Its protein product is CASSLDGGET. The entire CDR3 protein reads CASSLDGGETQYF. The rearrangement links TRBV12-3 or TRBV12-4 to TRBJ2-5; D might be TRBD2 (5 bases). The CDR3 end lies 3 residues beyond the end of the read and is filled in from the germline J gene. This CDR3 is 13 amino acids long. V was pared by 1 base and J by 5 bases, with 8 bases between.

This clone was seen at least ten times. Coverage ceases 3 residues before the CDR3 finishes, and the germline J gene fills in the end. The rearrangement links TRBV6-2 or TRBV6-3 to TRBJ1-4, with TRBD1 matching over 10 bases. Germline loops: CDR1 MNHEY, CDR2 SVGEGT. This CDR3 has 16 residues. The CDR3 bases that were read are TGTGCCAGCAGGCCAAGACAGGGGGCATCAAATTCACCA. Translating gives CASRPRQGASNSP. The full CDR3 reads CASRPRQGASNSPLFF.

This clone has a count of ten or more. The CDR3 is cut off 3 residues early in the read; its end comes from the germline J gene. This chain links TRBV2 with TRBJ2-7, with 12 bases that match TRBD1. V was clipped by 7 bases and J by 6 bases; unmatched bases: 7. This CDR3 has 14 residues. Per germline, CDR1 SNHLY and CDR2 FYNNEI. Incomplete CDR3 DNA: TGTGCCAGCATATCCGGGACAGGGGGCGTCGAG. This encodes CASISGTGGVE. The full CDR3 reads CASISGTGGVEQYF.

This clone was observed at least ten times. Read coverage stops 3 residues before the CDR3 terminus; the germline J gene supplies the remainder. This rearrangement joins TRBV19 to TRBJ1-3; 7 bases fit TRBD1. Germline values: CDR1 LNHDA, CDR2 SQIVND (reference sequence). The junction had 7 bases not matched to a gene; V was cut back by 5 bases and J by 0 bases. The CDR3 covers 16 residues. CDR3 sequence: CASSRGQDPSGNTIYF. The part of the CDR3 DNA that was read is TGTGCCAGTAGTCGTGGACAGGACCCCTCTGGAAACACC.

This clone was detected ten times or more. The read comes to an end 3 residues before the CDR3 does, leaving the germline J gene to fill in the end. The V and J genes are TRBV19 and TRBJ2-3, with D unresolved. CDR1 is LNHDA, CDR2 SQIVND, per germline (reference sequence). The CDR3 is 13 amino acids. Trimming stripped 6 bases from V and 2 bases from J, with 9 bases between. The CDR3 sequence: CASSPVITDTQYF. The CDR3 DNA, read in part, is TGTGCCAGTAGCCCCGTTATCACAGATACG.

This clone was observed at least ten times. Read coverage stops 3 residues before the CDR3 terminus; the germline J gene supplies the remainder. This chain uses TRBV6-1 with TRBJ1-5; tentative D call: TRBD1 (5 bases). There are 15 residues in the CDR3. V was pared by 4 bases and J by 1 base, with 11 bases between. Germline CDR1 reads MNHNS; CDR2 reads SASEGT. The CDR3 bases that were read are TGTGCCAGCAGTGGGGGCCGAAGGAGCAATCAGCCC. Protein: CASSGGRRSNQP. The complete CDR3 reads CASSGGRRSNQPQHF.

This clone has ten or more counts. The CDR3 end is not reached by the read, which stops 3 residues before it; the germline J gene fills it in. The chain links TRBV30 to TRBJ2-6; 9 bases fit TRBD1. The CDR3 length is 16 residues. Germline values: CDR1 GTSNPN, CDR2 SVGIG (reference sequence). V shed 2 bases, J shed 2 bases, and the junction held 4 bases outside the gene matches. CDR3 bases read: TGTGCCTGGAGTCCCCGGGACAGGGCTGGGGCCAACGTC. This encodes CAWSPRDRAGANV. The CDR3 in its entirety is CAWSPRDRAGANVLTF.

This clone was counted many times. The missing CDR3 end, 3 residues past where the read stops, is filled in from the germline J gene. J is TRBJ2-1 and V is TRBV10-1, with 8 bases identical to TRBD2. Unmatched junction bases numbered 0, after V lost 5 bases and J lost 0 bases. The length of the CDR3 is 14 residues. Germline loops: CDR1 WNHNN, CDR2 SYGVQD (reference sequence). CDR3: CASSLAGSYNEQFF. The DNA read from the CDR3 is TGCGCCAGCAGTCTAGCGGGCTCCTACAATGAG.

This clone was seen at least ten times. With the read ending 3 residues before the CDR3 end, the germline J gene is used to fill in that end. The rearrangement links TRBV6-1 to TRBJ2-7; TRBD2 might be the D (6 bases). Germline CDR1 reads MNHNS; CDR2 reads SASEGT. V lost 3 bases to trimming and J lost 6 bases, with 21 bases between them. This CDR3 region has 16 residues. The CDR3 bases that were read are TGTGCCAGCAGTGAGGGAATCTGGACGGGGGTTAGCGAG. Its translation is CASSEGIWTGVSE. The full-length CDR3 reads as CASSEGIWTGVSEQYF.

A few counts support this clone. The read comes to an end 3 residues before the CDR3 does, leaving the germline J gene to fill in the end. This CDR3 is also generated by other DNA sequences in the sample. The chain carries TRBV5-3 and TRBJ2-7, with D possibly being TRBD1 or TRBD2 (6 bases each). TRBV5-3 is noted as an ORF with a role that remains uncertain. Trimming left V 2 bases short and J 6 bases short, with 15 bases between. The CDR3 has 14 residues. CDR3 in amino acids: CARSLGRGGGEQYF. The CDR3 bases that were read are TGTGCCAGAAGCTTAGGCAGGGGAGGCGGCGAG.

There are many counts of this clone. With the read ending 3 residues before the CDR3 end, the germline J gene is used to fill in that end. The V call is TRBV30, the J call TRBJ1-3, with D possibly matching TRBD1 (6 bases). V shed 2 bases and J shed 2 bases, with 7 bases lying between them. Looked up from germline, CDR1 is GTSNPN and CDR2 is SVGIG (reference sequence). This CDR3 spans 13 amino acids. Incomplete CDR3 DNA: TGTGCCTGGAGTACAGGGACTGGAAACACC. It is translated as CAWSTGTGNT. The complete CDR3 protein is CAWSTGTGNTIYF.

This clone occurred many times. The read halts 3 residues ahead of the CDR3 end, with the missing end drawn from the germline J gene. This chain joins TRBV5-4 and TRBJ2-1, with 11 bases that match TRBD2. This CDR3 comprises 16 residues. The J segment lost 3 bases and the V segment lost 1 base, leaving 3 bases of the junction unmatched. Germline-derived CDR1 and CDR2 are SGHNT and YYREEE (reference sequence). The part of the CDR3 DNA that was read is TGTGCCAGCAGCTTGCCAACTAGCGGGGGCTACAATGAG. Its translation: CASSLPTSGGYNE. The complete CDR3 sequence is CASSLPTSGGYNEQFF.

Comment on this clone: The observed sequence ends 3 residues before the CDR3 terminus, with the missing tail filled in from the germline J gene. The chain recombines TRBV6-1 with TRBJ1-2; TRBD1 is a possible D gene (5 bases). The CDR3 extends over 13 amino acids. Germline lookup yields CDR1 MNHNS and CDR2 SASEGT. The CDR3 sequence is CASSEGQTYDYTF. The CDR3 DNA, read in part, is TGTGCCAGCAGTGAAGGACAGACCTACGAC.

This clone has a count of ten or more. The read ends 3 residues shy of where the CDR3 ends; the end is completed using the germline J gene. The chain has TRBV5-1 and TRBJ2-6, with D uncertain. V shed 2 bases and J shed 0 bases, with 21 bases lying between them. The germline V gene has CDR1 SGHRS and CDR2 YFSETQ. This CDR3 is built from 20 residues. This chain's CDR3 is CASSFDWPRQGPSGANVLTF. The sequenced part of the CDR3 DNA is TGCGCCAGCAGCTTCGATTGGCCGCGTCAAGGGCCCTCTGGGGCCAACGTC.

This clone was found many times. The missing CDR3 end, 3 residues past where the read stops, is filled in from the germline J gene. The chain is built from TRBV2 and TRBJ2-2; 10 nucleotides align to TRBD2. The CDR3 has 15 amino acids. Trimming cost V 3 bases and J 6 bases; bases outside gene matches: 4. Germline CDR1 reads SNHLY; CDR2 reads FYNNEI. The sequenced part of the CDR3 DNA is TGTGCCAGCAGTGATAAGCGGGGGGGCCCCGGGGAG. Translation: CASSDKRGGPGE. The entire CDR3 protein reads CASSDKRGGPGELFF.

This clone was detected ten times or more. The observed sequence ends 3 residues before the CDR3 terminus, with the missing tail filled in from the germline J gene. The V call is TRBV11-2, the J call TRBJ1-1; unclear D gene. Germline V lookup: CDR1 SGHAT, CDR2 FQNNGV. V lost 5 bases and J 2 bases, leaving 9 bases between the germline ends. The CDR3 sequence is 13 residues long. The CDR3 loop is CASSPGVNTEAFF. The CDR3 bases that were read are TGTGCCAGCAGCCCCGGGGTTAACACTGAA. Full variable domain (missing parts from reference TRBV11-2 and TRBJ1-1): EAGVAQSPRYKIIEKRQSVAFWCNPISGHATLYWYQQILGQGPKLLIQFQNNGVVDDSQLPKDRFSAERLKGVDSTLKIQPAKLEDSAVYLCASSPGVNTEAFFGQGTRLTVV.

The DNA read from the CDR3 is TGTGCCAGCAGCCTCGATAGTTTTAATGGAAACACC. Amino acids: CASSLDSFNGNT. The full CDR3 sequence reads CASSLDSFNGNTIYF. The rearrangement uses TRBV2 and TRBJ1-3; D is undetermined. The read ends 3 residues shy of where the CDR3 ends; the end is completed using the germline J gene. CDR1 and CDR2 from the germline V gene are SNHLY and FYNNEI. The V end was cut by 6 bases, the J end by 3 bases, with 15 bases between. CDR3 size: 15 residues.

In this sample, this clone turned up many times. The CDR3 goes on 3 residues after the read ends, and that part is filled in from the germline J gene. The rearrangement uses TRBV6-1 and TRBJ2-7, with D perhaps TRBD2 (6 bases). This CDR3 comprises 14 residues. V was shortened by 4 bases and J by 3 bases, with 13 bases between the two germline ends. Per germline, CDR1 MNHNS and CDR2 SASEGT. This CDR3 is CASSVGGAGYEQYF. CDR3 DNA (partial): TGTGCCAGCAGTGTAGGAGGGGCTGGCTACGAG.